The next 5 T cell receptor beta chains were all read from a single sample in a study of T-cell reconstitution after alpha-beta-depleted transplantation in children. Unique molecular identifiers were used in preparing the TCRbeta library. Using its own MiXCR run on the PCR reads, TCRdb lists one record per CDR3 protein. Of roughly 310,000 distinct CDR3 sequences listed, more than 20% are singletons. Sequenced material: PBMCs, mostly from graft donor cells, taken 180 days after TCRalphabeta/CD19-depleted stem cell transplant. Source of these receptors: a male patient younger than 18 who had a stem cell transplant for acute lymphoblastic leukemia, so the T cells may come from the graft donor.

The V call is TRBV6-1, the J call TRBJ2-4; D possibly matches TRBD1 or TRBD2 (7 bases each). Trimming shortened V by 8 bases and J by 7 bases, and 18 bases separated the two germline ends. This CDR3 has 14 amino acids. Per germline, CDR1 MNHNS and CDR2 SASEGT. The DNA of the CDR3 is TGTGCCAGCTCGAGGGAGGGGGCGCGGAACATTCAGTACTTC. Protein product: CASSREGARNIQYF.

This clonotype turned up a few times. The rearrangement joins TRBV27 to TRBJ1-3; the D gene is possibly TRBD1 (6 bases). The CDR3 spans 15 residues. Germline loops: CDR1 MNHEY, CDR2 SMNVEV (reference sequence). Trimming took off 5 bases at V and 0 bases at J, with 11 bases between the two ends. The CDR3 DNA reads TGTGCCAGCAGTCCCCACAGGGACTCTGGAAACACCATATATTTT. Its protein is CASSPHRDSGNTIYF.

The chain employs TRBV18 and TRBJ2-1; 12 bases fit TRBD2. The length of the CDR3 is 17 residues. The V gene's germline CDR1 is KGHSH and CDR2 LQKENI. J lost 3 bases, V lost 3 bases, and 6 bases had no gene match. The CDR3 DNA is TGTGCCAGCTCACCTCAGGGACTAGCGGGCTACTACAATGAGCAGTTCTTC. Residues: CASSPQGLAGYYNEQFF.

The chain carries TRBV19 and TRBJ2-7, with TRBD2 matching over 11 bases. The CDR3 spans 15 residues. Germline values: CDR1 LNHDA, CDR2 SQIVND (reference sequence). The junction had 4 bases not matched to a gene; V was cut back by 3 bases and J by 3 bases. The CDR3 region has the DNA TGTGCCAGTAGTATCTTAGCGGGAGGGTTCTACGAGCAGTACTTC. This encodes CASSILAGGFYEQYF.

As concerns this clonotype: A junction end diverges from the germline sequence, so it may reflect a read error. V is TRBV24-1 and J is TRBJ2-1, with D perhaps matching TRBD2 (6 bases). Germline V gene data show CDR1 as KGHDR and CDR2 as SFDVKD. There are 14 residues in the CDR3. In DNA, the CDR3 is TGTGCCACCAGTGACCCAGCTGGGAGGAATGATCAGTTCTTC. Its protein is CATSDPAGRNDQFF.